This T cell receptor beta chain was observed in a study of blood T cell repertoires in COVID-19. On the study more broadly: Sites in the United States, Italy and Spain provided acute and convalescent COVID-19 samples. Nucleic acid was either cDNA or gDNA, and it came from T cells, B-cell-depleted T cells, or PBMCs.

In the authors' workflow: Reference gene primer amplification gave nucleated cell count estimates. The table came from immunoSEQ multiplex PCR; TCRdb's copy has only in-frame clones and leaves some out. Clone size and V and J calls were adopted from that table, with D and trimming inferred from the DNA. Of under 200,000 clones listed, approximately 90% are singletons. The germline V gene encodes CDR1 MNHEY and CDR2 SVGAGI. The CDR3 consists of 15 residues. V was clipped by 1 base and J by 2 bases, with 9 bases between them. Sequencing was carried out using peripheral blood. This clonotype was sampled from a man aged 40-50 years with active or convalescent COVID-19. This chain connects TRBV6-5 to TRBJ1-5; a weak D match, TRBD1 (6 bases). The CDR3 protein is CASSYLAGGNQPQHF. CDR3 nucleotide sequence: TGTGCCAGCAGTTACTTGGCAGGGGGCAATCAGCCCCAGCATTTT.